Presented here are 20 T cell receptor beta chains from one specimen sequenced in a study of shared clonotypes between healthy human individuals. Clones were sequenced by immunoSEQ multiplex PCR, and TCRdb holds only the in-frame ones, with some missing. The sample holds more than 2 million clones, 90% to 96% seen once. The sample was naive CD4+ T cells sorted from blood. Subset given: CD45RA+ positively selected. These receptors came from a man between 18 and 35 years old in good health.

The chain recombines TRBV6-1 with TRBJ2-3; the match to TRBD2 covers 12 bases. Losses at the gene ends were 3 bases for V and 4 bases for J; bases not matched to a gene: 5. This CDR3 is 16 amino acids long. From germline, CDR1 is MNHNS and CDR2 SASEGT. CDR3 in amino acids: CASSERLAGEADTQYF. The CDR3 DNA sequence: TGTGCCAGCAGTGAGAGACTAGCGGGAGAGGCAGATACGCAGTATTTT.

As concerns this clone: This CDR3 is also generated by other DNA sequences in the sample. In nucleotides, the CDR3 is TGTGCCAGCAGCTTAGGACAGGGAGGCGGCTACACCTTC. Amino acids: CASSLGQGGGYTF. The chain has TRBV11-2 and TRBJ1-2; TRBD1 matches at 7 bases. The CDR3 consists of 13 residues. V shed 1 base and J 8 bases; nucleotides not matched to a gene: 4. CDR1 SGHAT and CDR2 FQNNGV come from the germline V gene.

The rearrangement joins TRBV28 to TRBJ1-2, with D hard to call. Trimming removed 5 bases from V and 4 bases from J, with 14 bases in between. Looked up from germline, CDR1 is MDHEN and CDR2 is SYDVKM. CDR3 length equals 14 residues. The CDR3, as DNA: TGTGCCAGCAGTCCGCCGGGTTCAGTCTATGGCTACACCTTC. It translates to CASSPPGSVYGYTF.

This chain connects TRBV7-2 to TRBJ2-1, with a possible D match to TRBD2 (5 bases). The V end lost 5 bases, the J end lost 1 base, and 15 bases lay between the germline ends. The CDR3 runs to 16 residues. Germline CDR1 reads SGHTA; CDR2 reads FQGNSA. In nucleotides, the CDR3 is TGTGCCAGCAGCCCATCATCAAGCGGTTCCTACAATGAGCAGTTCTTC. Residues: CASSPSSSGSYNEQFF.

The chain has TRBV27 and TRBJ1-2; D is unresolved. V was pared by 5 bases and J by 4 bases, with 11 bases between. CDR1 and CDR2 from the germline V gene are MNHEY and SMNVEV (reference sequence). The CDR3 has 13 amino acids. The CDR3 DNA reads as TGTGCCAGCAGTCCAAGTGTGTTCTATGGCTACACCTTC. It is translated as CASSPSVFYGYTF.

The CDR3 DNA reads as TGTGCCTGGAGAGGCGCAGGGGACCGCTATGGCTACACCTTC. Residues: CAWRGAGDRYGYTF. V is TRBV30 and J is TRBJ1-2, with D perhaps matching TRBD1 (6 bases). The CDR3 has 14 residues. With 3 bases removed from V and 4 bases from J, the gap between germline ends came to 15 bases. Per the germline V gene, CDR1 is GTSNPN and CDR2 is SVGIG (reference sequence).

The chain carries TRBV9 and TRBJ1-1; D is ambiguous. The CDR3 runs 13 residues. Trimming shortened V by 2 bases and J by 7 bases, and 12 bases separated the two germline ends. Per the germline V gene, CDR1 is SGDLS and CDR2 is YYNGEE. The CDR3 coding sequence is TGTGCCAGCAGCGTCCGGCGGGAAGGTGAAGCTTTCTTT. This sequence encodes CASSVRREGEAFF.

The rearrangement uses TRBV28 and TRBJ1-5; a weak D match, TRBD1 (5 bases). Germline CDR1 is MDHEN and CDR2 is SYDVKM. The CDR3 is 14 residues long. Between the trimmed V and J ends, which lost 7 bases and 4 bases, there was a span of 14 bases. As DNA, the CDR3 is TGTGCCAGCACACACGGGACCCAGAATCAGCCCCAGCATTTT. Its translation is CASTHGTQNQPQHF.

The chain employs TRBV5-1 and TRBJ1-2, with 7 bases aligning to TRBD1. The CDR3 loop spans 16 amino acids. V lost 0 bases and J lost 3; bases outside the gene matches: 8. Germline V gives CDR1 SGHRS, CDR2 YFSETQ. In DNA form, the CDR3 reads TGCGCCAGCAGCTTGGAAGGGACAGTATGGGACTATGGCTACACCTTC. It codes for CASSLEGTVWDYGYTF.

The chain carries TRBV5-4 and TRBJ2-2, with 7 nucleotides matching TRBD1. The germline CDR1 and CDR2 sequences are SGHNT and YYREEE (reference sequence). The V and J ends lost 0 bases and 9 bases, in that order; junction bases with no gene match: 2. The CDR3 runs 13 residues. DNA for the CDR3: TGTGCCAGCAGCTTGGGAGGGGGCAGGGAGCTGTTTTTT. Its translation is CASSLGGGRELFF.

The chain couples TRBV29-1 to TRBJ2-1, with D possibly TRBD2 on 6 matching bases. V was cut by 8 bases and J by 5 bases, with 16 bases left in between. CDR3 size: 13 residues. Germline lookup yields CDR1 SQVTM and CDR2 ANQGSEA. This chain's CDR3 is CSSGLYNDNEQFF. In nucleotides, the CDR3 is TGCAGCTCGGGACTCTACAACGACAATGAGCAGTTCTTC.

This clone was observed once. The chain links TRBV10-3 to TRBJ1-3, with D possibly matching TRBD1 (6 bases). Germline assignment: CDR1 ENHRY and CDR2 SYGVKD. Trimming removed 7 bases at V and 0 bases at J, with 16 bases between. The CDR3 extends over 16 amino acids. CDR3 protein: CAIKASGASSGNTIYF. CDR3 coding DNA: TGTGCCATCAAGGCCTCAGGGGCCAGCTCTGGAAACACCATATATTTT.

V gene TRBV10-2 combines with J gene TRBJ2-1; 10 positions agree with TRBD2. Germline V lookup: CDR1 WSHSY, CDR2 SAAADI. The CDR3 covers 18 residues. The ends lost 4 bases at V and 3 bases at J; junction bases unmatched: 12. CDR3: CASSGTGSGLAVYNEQFF. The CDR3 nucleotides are TGCGCCAGCAGTGGAACGGGATCTGGACTAGCGGTCTACAATGAGCAGTTCTTC.

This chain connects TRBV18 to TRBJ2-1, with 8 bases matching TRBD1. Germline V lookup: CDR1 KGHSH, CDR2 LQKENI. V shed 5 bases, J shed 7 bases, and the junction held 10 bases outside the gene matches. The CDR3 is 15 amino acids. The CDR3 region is CASSGGQGPSNEQFF. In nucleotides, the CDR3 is TGTGCCAGCTCAGGAGGACAGGGCCCGTCAAATGAGCAGTTCTTC.

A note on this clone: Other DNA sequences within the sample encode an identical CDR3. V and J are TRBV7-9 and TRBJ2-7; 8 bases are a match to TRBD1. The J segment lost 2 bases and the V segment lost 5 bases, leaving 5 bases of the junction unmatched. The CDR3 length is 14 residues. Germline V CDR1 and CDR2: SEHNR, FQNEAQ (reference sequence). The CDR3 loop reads CASSPGQGTYEQYF. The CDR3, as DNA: TGTGCCAGCAGCCCAGGACAGGGCACCTACGAGCAGTACTTC.

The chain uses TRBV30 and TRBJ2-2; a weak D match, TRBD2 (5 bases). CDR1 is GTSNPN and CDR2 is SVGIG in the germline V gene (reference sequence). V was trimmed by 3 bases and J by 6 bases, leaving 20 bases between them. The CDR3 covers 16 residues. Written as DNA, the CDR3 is TGTGCCTGGAGCGAAGCGCCTAGCCTATCATCCGGGGAGCTGTTTTTT. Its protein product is CAWSEAPSLSSGELFF. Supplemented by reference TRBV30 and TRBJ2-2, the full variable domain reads SQTIHQWPATLVQPVGSPLSLECTVEGTSNPNLYWYRQAAGRGLQLLFYSVGIGQISSEVPQNLSASRPQDRQFILSSKKLLLSDSGFYLCAWSEAPSLSSGELFFGEGSRLTVL.

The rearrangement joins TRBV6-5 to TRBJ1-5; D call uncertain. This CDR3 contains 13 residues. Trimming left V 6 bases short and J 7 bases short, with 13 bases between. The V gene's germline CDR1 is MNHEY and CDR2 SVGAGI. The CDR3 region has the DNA TGTGCCAGCAGCTACCGGCGGGGACAGCCCCAGCATTTT. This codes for CASSYRRGQPQHF.

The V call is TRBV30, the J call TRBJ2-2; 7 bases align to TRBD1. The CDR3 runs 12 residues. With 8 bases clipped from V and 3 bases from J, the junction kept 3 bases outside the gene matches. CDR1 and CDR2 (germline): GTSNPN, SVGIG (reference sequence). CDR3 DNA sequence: TGTGCCCGAGGACAGGACACCGGGGAGCTGTTTTTT. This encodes CARGQDTGELFF.

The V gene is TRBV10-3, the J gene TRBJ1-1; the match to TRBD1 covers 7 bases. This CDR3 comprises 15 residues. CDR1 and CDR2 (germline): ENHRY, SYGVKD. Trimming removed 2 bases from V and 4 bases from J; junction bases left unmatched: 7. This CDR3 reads CAISEAGGSGTEAFF. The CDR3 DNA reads TGTGCCATCAGTGAGGCAGGGGGGTCGGGCACTGAAGCTTTCTTT.

As DNA, the CDR3 is TGTGCCTGGAAACGGGAATTGGGCACCGGGGAGCTGTTTTTT. This encodes CAWKRELGTGELFF. The V and J genes are TRBV30 and TRBJ2-2; D is perhaps TRBD2 (5 bases). This CDR3 comprises 14 residues. Germline V gives CDR1 GTSNPN, CDR2 SVGIG (reference sequence). Trimming removed 4 bases from V and 4 bases from J, with 13 bases in between.